This entry describes one T cell receptor (beta chain). Its specificity is unknown. These data originate in a study of CD8 T cells in ankylosing spondylitis. With 4 bases removed from V and 3 bases from J, the gap between germline ends came to 16 bases. CDR3 length: 16 residues. CDR1 MNHNS and CDR2 SASEGT come from the germline V gene. Using quantitative 5'-RACE with molecular barcodes, the authors made TCR beta libraries. A single record per CDR3 protein comes from TCRdb applying MiXCR to the 5' RACE reads. The data contain 750,000 to 850,000 distinct CDR3 sequences, 12% of them seen just once; the ten biggest clones take up more than 0.5%. General study findings and limits: What seemed typical of ankylosing spondylitis blood was a TCR beta motif built from several highly homologous variants.

The rearrangement links TRBV6-1 to TRBJ1-5; TRBD1 might be the D (5 bases). The receptor comes from a male donor with ankylosing spondylitis. The sequenced sample consisted of blood, either unsorted or a sorted T cell fraction (not recorded which). CDR3 sequence: CASSGGTGGSNQPQHF. CDR3 in DNA: TGTGCCAGCAGTGGGGGGACGGGCGGTTCCAATCAGCCCCAGCATTTT.